This entry describes one T cell receptor beta chain. Its antigen is not identified. The CDR3 totals 13 residues. Per the germline V gene, CDR1 is SGHTA and CDR2 is FQGNSA. V gave up 1 base and J gave up 8 bases, with 9 bases separating them. TCRdb re-called the RT-PCR reads with MiXCR, one entry per CDR3 protein. The data contain more than 200,000 distinct CDR3 sequences, about 12% of them singletons. The data were obtained in a study of response to subunit inactivated influenza vaccine. General study findings and limits: It was suggested by the authors that few new T cells are recruited by each seasonal influenza vaccination.

The receptor was derived from a man aged 50 to 60 who received an inactivated influenza vaccine. The sequences come from non-naive T cells sorted from PBMCs, collected roughly 15 days before vaccination. The rearrangement joins TRBV7-2 to TRBJ1-5; possibly TRBD1 for D (5 bases). CDR3 protein: CASSLGRVEPQHF. CDR3 nucleotides: TGTGCCAGCAGCTTAGGCAGGGTTGAGCCCCAGCATTTT.